These 12 T cell receptor beta chains originate from one sample sequenced in a study of cytomegalovirus exposure and HLA in healthy donors. PCR was performed using 60 Vbeta and 13 Jbeta primers. TCRdb's table, derived via immunoSEQ multiplex PCR, lists solely in-frame clones and lacks some. The sample shows around 120,000 clones, about 78% of them seen only once. Sequenced material: PBMCs. These receptors all come from a human donor in good health.

V usage is TRBV19 and J usage is TRBJ1-1, with 7 bases fitting TRBD1. The germline V gene has CDR1 LNHDA and CDR2 SQIVND (reference sequence). The V and J ends lost 0 bases and 11 bases, in that order; junction bases with no gene match: 6. CDR3 length: 13 residues. The CDR3 coding sequence is TGTGCCAGTAGTATAGAACAGGGGACAGCCGCTTTCTTT. The encoded protein is CASSIEQGTAAFF.

The CDR3, as DNA: TGTGCCAGCAGCTTAGGGGGGGTAGACTACAATGAGCAGTTCTTC. This translates into CASSLGGVDYNEQFF. V and J are TRBV11-3 and TRBJ2-1; D may be TRBD2 (6 bases). The CDR3 has 15 amino acids. The V end was cut by 1 base, the J end by 3 bases, with 10 bases between. CDR1 SGHNT and CDR2 YENEEA come from the germline V gene.

This clone showed up just once. The rearrangement joins TRBV19 to TRBJ1-5; the D gene is possibly TRBD1 (6 bases). The CDR3 is 16 residues long. Trimming shortened V by 6 bases and J by 4 bases, and 19 bases separated the two germline ends. CDR1 is LNHDA and CDR2 is SQIVND in the germline V gene (reference sequence). The CDR3 DNA reads TGTGCCAGTAGCTTCCCCTCTAGGGGGAATAATCAGCCCCAGCATTTT. It specifies CASSFPSRGNNQPQHF.

About this clone itself: An end of the junction does not agree with germline; a read error may underlie this. The chain joins TRBV7-9 to TRBJ2-2, with D possibly being TRBD2 (6 bases). The CDR3 runs 15 residues. The germline gives CDR1 SEHNR, CDR2 FQNEAQ (reference sequence). The CDR3 region has the DNA TGTTCCAGCAGCGCCCAATTTGGGGGGACCGGGGAGCTGTTTTTT. As protein: CSSSAQFGGTGELFF. Using reference TRBV7-9 and TRBJ2-2 for the parts outside the CDR3, the full variable domain is DTGVSQNPRHKITKRGQNVTFRCDPISEHNRLYWYRQTLGQGPEFLTYFQNEAQLEKSRLLSDRFSAERPKGSFSTLEIQRTEQGDSAMYLCSSSAQFGGTGELFFGEGSRLTVL.

CDR3 DNA: TGTGCCAGCAGTGCTCCCCCTTATGGCTACACCTTC. The encoded protein is CASSAPPYGYTF. V gene TRBV6-4 combines with J gene TRBJ1-2; D is unclear. Deletions cut 4 bases from V and 5 bases from J, with 8 bases between. Germline CDR1 reads MRHNA; CDR2 reads SNTAGT. The CDR3 contains 12 residues.

This rearrangement joins TRBV5-1 to TRBJ1-3, with D possibly matching TRBD1 (5 bases). The V gene's germline CDR1 is SGHRS and CDR2 YFSETQ. The CDR3 length is 14 residues. Trimming left V 4 bases short and J 0 bases short, with 8 bases between. The CDR3 bases are TGCGCCAGCAGCCCCCAGGGCTCTGGAAACACCATATATTTT. Amino acid sequence: CASSPQGSGNTIYF.

Only a few counts were recorded for this clone. The rearrangement links TRBV7-2 to TRBJ2-7; 15 bases fit TRBD2. This CDR3 has 15 amino acids. Unmatched junction bases numbered 3, after V lost 5 bases and J lost 4 bases. Germline CDR1 is SGHTA and CDR2 is FQGNSA. CDR3 amino acids: CASSTGLAGGYEQYF. The CDR3 DNA reads as TGTGCCAGCAGCACGGGACTAGCGGGGGGTTACGAGCAGTACTTC.

The chain joins TRBV7-9 to TRBJ2-1; possibly TRBD1 for D (5 bases). V shed 11 bases and J shed 5 bases, with 13 bases lying between them. Germline V gene data show CDR1 as SEHNR and CDR2 as FQNEAQ (reference sequence). The CDR3 is made up of 12 amino acids. CDR3 sequence: CADETDDNEQFF. CDR3 nucleotide sequence: TGTGCCGATGAGACAGACGACAATGAGCAGTTCTTC.

This clone appeared a few times. The V gene is TRBV4-3, the J gene TRBJ1-2, with no clear D. Germline V gives CDR1 LGHNA, CDR2 YSLEER. The CDR3 totals 13 residues. The ends were cut back, 4 bases at V and 8 bases at J, with 14 bases in the middle. The CDR3 is CASSLSGVLGYTF. The CDR3 coding sequence is TGCGCCAGCAGCCTATCCGGGGTCCTCGGCTACACCTTC.

The V gene is TRBV28, the J gene TRBJ1-2, with D unclear. This CDR3 is 15 amino acids long. Germline lookup yields CDR1 MDHEN and CDR2 SYDVKM. Trimming removed 5 bases from V and 0 bases from J, with 13 bases in between. CDR3 region: CASSPWGGANYGYTF. The CDR3 DNA is TGTGCCAGCAGTCCATGGGGAGGAGCTAACTATGGCTACACCTTC.

The J gene is TRBJ2-5, the V gene TRBV19; TRBD2 matches at 8 bases. The germline V gene encodes CDR1 LNHDA and CDR2 SQIVND (reference sequence). J was trimmed by 4 bases and V by 2 bases; bases with no gene match: 6. The CDR3 spans 15 residues. The CDR3 here is CASSISGGIGETQYF. The CDR3 nucleotides are TGTGCCAGTAGTATATCGGGGGGGATTGGAGAGACCCAGTACTTC.

A remark on this clone: The germline gene is not matched at one end of the junction; a read error may be the cause. V and J are TRBV7-9 and TRBJ1-2, with D tentatively TRBD1 (5 bases). The germline V gene has CDR1 SEHNR and CDR2 FQNEAQ (reference sequence). The CDR3 loop spans 12 amino acids. CDR3: CSSSLKGNGYTF. CDR3 nucleotide sequence: TGTTCCAGCAGTCTGAAGGGGAATGGCTACACCTTC.